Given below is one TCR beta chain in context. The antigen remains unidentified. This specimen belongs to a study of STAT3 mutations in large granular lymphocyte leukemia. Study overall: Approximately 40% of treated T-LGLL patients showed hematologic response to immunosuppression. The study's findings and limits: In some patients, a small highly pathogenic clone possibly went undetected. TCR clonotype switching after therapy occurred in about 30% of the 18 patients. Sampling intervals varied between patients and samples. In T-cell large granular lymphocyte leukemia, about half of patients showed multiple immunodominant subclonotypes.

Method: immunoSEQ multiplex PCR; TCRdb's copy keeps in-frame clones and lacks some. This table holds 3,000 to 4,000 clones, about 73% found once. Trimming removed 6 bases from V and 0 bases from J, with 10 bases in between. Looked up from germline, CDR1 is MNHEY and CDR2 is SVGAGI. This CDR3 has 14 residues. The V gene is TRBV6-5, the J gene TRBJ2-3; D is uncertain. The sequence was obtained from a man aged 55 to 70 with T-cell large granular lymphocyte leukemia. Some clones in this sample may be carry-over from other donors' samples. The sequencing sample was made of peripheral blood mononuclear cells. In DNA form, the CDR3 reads TGTGCCAGCAGGCGTAGTACTAGCACAGATACGCAGTATTTT. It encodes CASRRSTSTDTQYF.